These 23 T cell receptor beta chains came from one sample sequenced in a study of CXCR4 blockade with PD-1 therapy in pancreatic cancer. Sequencing was performed with immunoSEQ multiplex PCR; in TCRdb, only in-frame clones are kept and a portion is missing. The sample yields approximately 17,000 clones, approximately 72% seen once. The sample consisted of tumor tissue. These receptors were taken from a human donor with pancreatic ductal adenocarcinoma.

This clone was detected only a few times. The chain recombines TRBV6-8 with TRBJ2-5; possible D gene TRBD1, 6 bases. The CDR3 totals 13 residues. V gave up 5 bases and J gave up 9 bases, with 16 bases separating them. Germline V gene data show CDR1 as MNHGY and CDR2 as SAAAGT. For the CDR3, the DNA is TGTGCCAGCAGTGAGGGGGTGGCTTTGGCCCAGTACTTC. It translates to CASSEGVALAQYF.

V and J are TRBV28 and TRBJ1-4; TRBD1 agrees at 7 bases. The CDR3 has 14 residues. Losses at the gene ends were 2 bases for V and 8 bases for J; bases not matched to a gene: 5. Germline CDR1 is MDHEN and CDR2 is SYDVKM. CDR3 region: CASSLVQGREKLFF. CDR3 DNA: TGTGCCAGCAGTTTAGTACAGGGGAGGGAAAAACTGTTTTTT.

The rearrangement uses TRBV19 and TRBJ1-4; D uncertain. V was trimmed by 3 bases and J by 9 bases, leaving 11 bases between them. Per the germline V gene, CDR1 is LNHDA and CDR2 is SQIVND (reference sequence). The CDR3 loop spans 13 amino acids. CDR3: CASSIPSVKKLFF. The DNA for the CDR3 is TGTGCCAGTAGTATCCCGTCCGTGAAAAAACTGTTTTTT. Looking up the rest from reference TRBV19 and TRBJ1-4 gives the full variable domain: DGGITQSPKYLFRKEGQNVTLSCEQNLNHDAMYWYRQDPGQGLRLIYYSQIVNDFQKGDIAEGYSVSREKKESFPLTVTSAQKNPTAFYLCASSIPSVKKLFFGSGTQLSVL.

The chain employs TRBV2 and TRBJ1-2; maybe TRBD1 (6 bases). Germline V gene sequence: CDR1 SNHLY, CDR2 FYNNEI. Trimming shortened V by 3 bases and J by 0 bases, and 11 bases separated the two germline ends. This CDR3 spans 15 amino acids. The CDR3 here is CASSDRDTANYGYTF. The CDR3 DNA follows: TGTGCCAGCAGTGACCGGGACACAGCTAACTATGGCTACACCTTC.

This clone was counted only a few times. For the CDR3, the DNA is TGTGCCAGCAGGCCCCGGACAGGGATCAACACTGAAGCTTTCTTT. It encodes CASRPRTGINTEAFF. The chain carries TRBV28 and TRBJ1-1; 8 bases match TRBD1. Per the germline V gene, CDR1 is MDHEN and CDR2 is SYDVKM. This CDR3 has 15 amino acids. The ends lost 6 bases at V and 2 bases at J; junction bases unmatched: 8. The full variable domain, its missing parts supplied by reference TRBV28 and TRBJ1-1, is DVKVTQSSRYLVKRTGEKVFLECVQDMDHENMFWYRQDPGLGLRLIYFSYDVKMKEKGDIPEGYSVSREKKERFSLILESASTNQTSMYLCASRPRTGINTEAFFGQGTRLTVV.

The chain employs TRBV28 and TRBJ1-5; perhaps TRBD1 as D (5 bases). Trimming stripped 1 base from V and 3 bases from J, with 7 bases between. CDR1 MDHEN and CDR2 SYDVKM come from the germline V gene. CDR3 length: 14 residues. CDR3 in amino acids: CASSLSGLNQPQHF. CDR3 DNA: TGTGCCAGCAGTTTATCAGGGCTCAATCAGCCCCAGCATTTT.

V usage is TRBV25-1 and J usage is TRBJ1-1; D is unclear. CDR3 length equals 14 residues. In germline, CDR1 is MGHDK, CDR2 SYGVNS. Trimming pared 1 base from V and 1 base from J, leaving 7 bases between. The CDR3 coding sequence is TGTGCCAGCAGTGAATCACTCTCGAACACTGAAGCTTTCTTT. Amino acid sequence: CASSESLSNTEAFF.

This clone was found once. This rearrangement joins TRBV19 to TRBJ1-5; D is uncertain. Trimming removed 0 bases from V and 0 bases from J, with 9 bases in between. Germline CDR1 reads LNHDA; CDR2 reads SQIVND (reference sequence). This CDR3 contains 16 residues. CDR3 amino acids: CASSIEEEYSNQPQHF. The CDR3 nucleotides are TGTGCCAGTAGTATAGAGGAGGAATATAGCAATCAGCCCCAGCATTTT.

V is TRBV29-1 and J is TRBJ2-1, with 7 bases that match TRBD1. Germline CDR1 and CDR2: SQVTM and ANQGSEA. The CDR3 runs to 16 residues. After removal of 5 bases from V and 5 bases from J, the junction contained 15 bases not matched to a gene. The CDR3 region has the DNA TGCAGCGTTACCTTGAGGGGACAGTCTTCGCACAATGAGCAGTTCTTC. As protein: CSVTLRGQSSHNEQFF.

Only a few counts were recorded for this clone. The J gene is TRBJ2-5, the V gene TRBV18; 9 positions agree with TRBD1. Germline V gene lookup returns CDR1 KGHSH and CDR2 LQKENI. The CDR3 extends over 16 amino acids. The trim removed 3 bases at V and 1 base at J, leaving 6 bases unmatched. As DNA, the CDR3 is TGTGCCAGCTCACCCCTGGGGACAGGGCCCCAAGAGACCCAGTACTTC. Residues: CASSPLGTGPQETQYF. Drawing the rest from reference TRBV18 and TRBJ2-5, the complete variable domain is NAGVMQNPRHLVRRRGQEARLRCSPMKGHSHVYWYRQLPEEGLKFMVYLQKENIIDESGMPKERFSAEFPKEGPSILRIQQVVRGDSAAYFCASSPLGTGPQETQYFGPGTRLLVL.

This CDR3 reads CASRDLTDTQYF. The CDR3 nucleotides read TGTGCCTCCCGGGACCTGACAGATACGCAGTATTTT. The rearrangement links TRBV30 to TRBJ2-3, with D perhaps assigned TRBD1 or TRBD2 (5 bases each). This CDR3 comprises 12 residues. Germline V gene data show CDR1 as GTSNPN and CDR2 as SVGIG (reference sequence). V was cut by 7 bases and J by 3 bases, with 11 bases left in between.

The rearrangement links TRBV4-1 to TRBJ2-7, with D unclear. V dropped 0 bases and J dropped 0 bases, with 9 bases sitting between them. This CDR3 spans 15 amino acids. Germline V gene sequence: CDR1 MGHRA, CDR2 YSYEKL. The CDR3 DNA sequence: TGCGCCAGCAGCCAAGACTCAGGCCGCTCCTACGAGCAGTACTTC. Translating it yields CASSQDSGRSYEQYF.

This clone has a single count. The chain links TRBV14 to TRBJ1-2, with no clear D. CDR1 and CDR2 (germline): SGHDN, FVKESK. The CDR3 consists of 15 residues. Trimming removed 1 base at V and 5 bases at J, with 14 bases between. CDR3 in DNA: TGTGCCAGCAGCCAAGCGAAAGGCCGCGGGTATGGCTACACCTTC. It yields the protein CASSQAKGRGYGYTF.

Details on this clone: Mismatch with germline at one junction end may stem from a read error. CDR3 region: CATSRDRLAGGPGTDTQYF. The CDR3 nucleotides read TGTGCCACCAGCAGAGATCGACTAGCGGGAGGGCCCGGCACAGATACGCAATATTTT. This chain uses TRBV15 with TRBJ2-3; 14 nucleotides line up with TRBD2. CDR1 is LNHNV, CDR2 YYDKDF, per germline (reference sequence). The CDR3 is 19 amino acids.

By share of the sample, this clone is large (0.1 to 1%). The J gene is TRBJ2-7, the V gene TRBV30; 7 nucleotides align to TRBD2. The CDR3 runs to 13 residues. Trimming removed 2 bases from V and 6 bases from J; junction bases left unmatched: 7. CDR1 and CDR2 from the germline V gene are GTSNPN and SVGIG (reference sequence). CDR3 protein: CAWSMGEGREQYF. For the CDR3, the DNA is TGTGCCTGGAGTATGGGGGAGGGCCGCGAGCAGTACTTC.

The gene calls are TRBV19 and TRBJ2-1; D remains unclear. The CDR3 runs 13 residues. Germline V gene sequence: CDR1 LNHDA, CDR2 SQIVND (reference sequence). With 5 bases removed from V and 8 bases from J, the gap between germline ends came to 13 bases. The DNA for the CDR3 is TGTGCCAGTAGTCGGGTATCTACGGATGAGCAGTTCTTC. As protein: CASSRVSTDEQFF.

The table lists this clone with a count of one. V and J are TRBV18 and TRBJ1-5, with D hard to call. Germline loops: CDR1 KGHSH, CDR2 LQKENI. This CDR3 comprises 13 residues. The V and J ends lost 4 bases and 5 bases respectively, with 9 bases between them. In DNA, the CDR3 is TGTGCCAGCTCACAAGGTGGCGATCAGCCCCAGCATTTT. This translates into CASSQGGDQPQHF. Full variable domain (missing parts from reference TRBV18 and TRBJ1-5): NAGVMQNPRHLVRRRGQEARLRCSPMKGHSHVYWYRQLPEEGLKFMVYLQKENIIDESGMPKERFSAEFPKEGPSILRIQQVVRGDSAAYFCASSQGGDQPQHFGDGTRLSIL.

This chain joins TRBV18 and TRBJ1-4; a possible D gene is TRBD1 (5 bases). The CDR3 loop spans 16 amino acids. Per germline, CDR1 KGHSH and CDR2 LQKENI. V was trimmed by 6 bases and J by 4 bases, leaving 18 bases between them. The DNA of the CDR3 is TGTGCCAGCTCTTCCGATATGCAGGGTGGTAATGAAAAACTGTTTTTT. This sequence encodes CASSSDMQGGNEKLFF.

This rearrangement joins TRBV9 to TRBJ2-7; TRBD1 matches at 8 bases. After removal of 2 bases from V and 0 bases from J, the junction contained 10 bases not matched to a gene. Looked up from germline, CDR1 is SGDLS and CDR2 is YYNGEE. This CDR3 comprises 17 residues. The CDR3 nucleotides are TGTGCCAGCAGCGTGGGCCCGGGACAGGAGAGCTCCTACGAGCAGTACTTC. It is translated as CASSVGPGQESSYEQYF.

V gene TRBV29-1 combines with J gene TRBJ1-2; TRBD1 agrees at 8 bases. The CDR3 is made up of 13 amino acids. V shed 3 bases, J shed 8 bases, and the junction held 8 bases outside the gene matches. Germline values: CDR1 SQVTM, CDR2 ANQGSEA. CDR3 DNA: TGCAGCGTTGAGGATGGGGACAGGATGGGCTACACCTTC. This codes for CSVEDGDRMGYTF.

The V and J genes are TRBV19 and TRBJ1-1, with D possibly being TRBD1 (6 bases). CDR1 and CDR2 (germline): LNHDA, SQIVND (reference sequence). The CDR3 is 13 residues long. V lost 6 bases and J 3 bases, leaving 11 bases between the germline ends. The CDR3 is CASSKDRDTEAFF. CDR3 in DNA: TGTGCCAGTAGCAAGGACAGAGACACTGAAGCTTTCTTT.

Concerning this clone: The missing CDR3 end, 1 residue past where the read stops, is filled in from the germline J gene. The chain couples TRBV10-3 to TRBJ1-1; D may be TRBD1 (5 bases). Looked up from germline, CDR1 is ENHRY and CDR2 is SYGVKD. Trimming cost V 2 bases and J 5 bases, with 9 bases left between them. The CDR3 contains 13 residues. The CDR3 sequence is CAISEREGTEAFF. CDR3 DNA, as far as it was read: TGTGCCATCAGTGAGCGGGAGGGGACTGAAGCTTTC.

The chain has TRBV19 and TRBJ2-4, with D tentatively TRBD1 (5 bases). CDR1 is LNHDA, CDR2 SQIVND, per germline (reference sequence). With 5 bases removed from V and 9 bases from J, the gap between germline ends came to 17 bases. This CDR3 comprises 14 residues. The CDR3 DNA sequence: TGTGCCAGTAGTGTGGGGCCTCAGGGAACCATTCAGTACTTC. The encoded protein is CASSVGPQGTIQYF.